The 18 T cell receptor beta chains presented below share a single source sample, sequenced in a study of control samples from healthy donors and cancer patients. The assay was immunoSEQ multiplex PCR, and TCRdb's table has in-frame clones only and misses some. This table holds about 200,000 clones, roughly nine tenths found once. The sequenced material came from blood. The source is a man aged 25-45 years in good health.

The chain employs TRBV4-1 and TRBJ2-2, with D possibly TRBD1 on 8 matching bases. The CDR3 is 15 residues long. CDR1 MGHRA and CDR2 YSYEKL come from the germline V gene. V was clipped by 6 bases and J by 4 bases, with 15 bases between them. The CDR3 here is CASRQGGPRTGELFF. CDR3 DNA: TGCGCCAGCAGACAGGGGGGGCCTCGCACCGGGGAGCTGTTTTTT.

V gene TRBV15 combines with J gene TRBJ2-3; either TRBD1 or TRBD2 may supply D (5 bases each). The CDR3 is 16 amino acids. In germline, CDR1 is LNHNV, CDR2 YYDKDF (reference sequence). Trimming removed 1 base from V and 4 bases from J, with 15 bases in between. For the CDR3, the DNA is TGTGCCACCAGCAGAGTGGGGGAGTCTGGGGCAGATACGCAGTATTTT. Translating it yields CATSRVGESGADTQYF.

The chain joins TRBV10-3 to TRBJ1-2, with D unresolved. Trimming shortened V by 11 bases and J by 4 bases, and 11 bases separated the two germline ends. This CDR3 comprises 11 residues. The germline CDR1 and CDR2 sequences are ENHRY and SYGVKD. In DNA, the CDR3 is TGTGCCCCGCGCCGCAGCTATGGCTACACCTTC. Protein sequence: CAPRRSYGYTF.

CDR3 bases: TGTGCCAGCAGTCCTGCCCCCGGCGCCTATGGCTACACCTTC. This gives the protein CASSPAPGAYGYTF. The V call is TRBV28, the J call TRBJ1-2, with unresolved D. CDR3 length: 14 residues. V was cut by 5 bases and J by 4 bases, with 14 bases left in between. CDR1 is MDHEN, CDR2 SYDVKM, per germline.

V usage is TRBV12-3 or TRBV12-4 and J usage is TRBJ1-2; D remains unclear. CDR3 length equals 13 residues. Trimming removed 6 bases at V and 8 bases at J, with 16 bases between. The CDR3 is CASRLERDRGYTF. The CDR3 DNA reads as TGTGCCAGCAGACTCGAACGGGATAGGGGCTACACCTTC.

The V gene is TRBV6-6, the J gene TRBJ2-7; 7 bases map to TRBD2. From germline, CDR1 is MNHNY and CDR2 SVGAGI (reference sequence). V was clipped by 6 bases and J by 4 bases; unmatched bases: 9. The CDR3 is 14 amino acids. CDR3 amino acids: CASSTTSPSYEQYF. CDR3 bases: TGTGCCAGCAGCACGACTAGCCCCTCATACGAGCAGTACTTC.

The gene calls are TRBV9 and TRBJ1-6; the match to TRBD1 covers 9 bases. Germline loops: CDR1 SGDLS, CDR2 YYNGEE. The CDR3 runs to 17 residues. V shed 6 bases and J 8 bases; nucleotides not matched to a gene: 15. CDR3 nucleotides: TGTGCCAGCAACATCCCCGGGGGGGACAGGGAAGATTCACCCCTCCACTTT. As protein: CASNIPGGDREDSPLHF.

The chain combines TRBV5-1 with TRBJ2-1, with D unclear. Trimming cost V 1 base and J 4 bases, with 15 bases left between them. This CDR3 region has 16 residues. Germline V gene sequence: CDR1 SGHRS, CDR2 YFSETQ. CDR3 nucleotides: TGCGCCAGCAGCTTGACACCGCGAAAAAGTTACAATGAGCAGTTCTTC. Translated, it gives CASSLTPRKSYNEQFF.

This clone was detected only a few times. The chain is built from TRBV9 and TRBJ2-3, with TRBD2 identical over 10 bases. V lost 0 bases to trimming and J lost 0 bases; unmatched junction nucleotides: 4. The CDR3 is made up of 17 amino acids. Germline CDR1 and CDR2: SGDLS and YYNGEE. The CDR3: CASSVELAGGSTDTQYF. The CDR3 coding sequence is TGTGCCAGCAGCGTAGAATTAGCGGGGGGTAGCACAGATACGCAGTATTTT.

The chain uses TRBV7-3 and TRBJ2-2, with D possibly matching TRBD2 (5 bases). This CDR3 is built from 16 residues. Germline V gene sequence: CDR1 SGHTA, CDR2 FQGTGA. The V gene lost 0 bases and the J gene lost 7 bases, with 15 bases spanning the gap. In nucleotides, the CDR3 is TGTGCCAGCAGCTTAACTTCGACGGGATTTGACGGGGAGCTGTTTTTT. Residues: CASSLTSTGFDGELFF.

The rearrangement links TRBV2 to TRBJ2-2; D may be TRBD1 (5 bases). The CDR3 is 15 residues long. Per the germline V gene, CDR1 is SNHLY and CDR2 is FYNNEI. V lost 8 bases to trimming and J lost 2 bases, with 15 bases between them. The CDR3 DNA follows: TGTGCCAGCCTAGGGGCAGATCTCAACACCGGGGAGCTGTTTTTT. Translation gives CASLGADLNTGELFF. The complete variable domain, with remaining parts taken from reference TRBV2 and TRBJ2-2, reads EPEVTQTPSHQVTQMGQEVILRCVPISNHLYFYWYRQILGQKVEFLVSFYNNEISEKSEIFDDQFSVERPDGSNFTLKIRSTKLEDSAMYFCASLGADLNTGELFFGEGSRLTVL.

V is TRBV27 and J is TRBJ1-4; tentative D call: TRBD1 (5 bases). Germline V gene sequence: CDR1 MNHEY, CDR2 SMNVEV (reference sequence). This CDR3 spans 16 amino acids. With 5 bases removed from V and 0 bases from J, the gap between germline ends came to 13 bases. CDR3 residues: CASSPWDPATNEKLFF. CDR3 DNA: TGTGCCAGCAGTCCCTGGGACCCGGCAACTAATGAAAAACTGTTTTTT.

Regarding this clone: Different DNA sequences within this sample yield the same CDR3. The chain has TRBV4-1 and TRBJ2-7, with 7 nucleotides matching TRBD2. J gave up 3 bases and V 0 bases, and 8 bases lay outside the gene matches. CDR3 length: 16 residues. Germline V CDR1 and CDR2: MGHRA, YSYEKL. The chain's CDR3 is CASSQDKASGDYEQYF. CDR3 bases: TGCGCCAGCAGCCAAGATAAGGCTAGCGGTGACTACGAGCAGTACTTC.

V is TRBV30 and J is TRBJ1-2; tentatively, D is TRBD1 (5 bases). The germline V and J ends were trimmed by 2 bases and 4 bases, with 11 bases remaining between them. The CDR3 loop spans 13 amino acids. Germline V gene data show CDR1 as GTSNPN and CDR2 as SVGIG (reference sequence). DNA of the CDR3: TGTGCCTGGAGTCCCGGGACGGGCTATGGCTACACCTTC. Translated, it gives CAWSPGTGYGYTF.

CDR3 nucleotide sequence: TGTGCCAGCAGCTTATTGGGCAGGGGGGAATTTAACACTGAAGCTTTCTTT. This translates into CASSLLGRGEFNTEAFF. This chain uses TRBV7-8 with TRBJ1-1; 7 nucleotides line up with TRBD1. The V segment lost 2 bases and the J segment 2 bases; nucleotides outside the gene matches: 11. The CDR3 has 17 residues. Looked up from germline, CDR1 is SGHVS and CDR2 is FQNEAQ.

The chain recombines TRBV30 with TRBJ2-3; D is undetermined. This CDR3 is built from 14 residues. Trimming shortened V by 3 bases and J by 1 base, and 11 bases separated the two germline ends. Germline loops: CDR1 GTSNPN, CDR2 SVGIG (reference sequence). CDR3 in DNA: TGTGCCTGGAGAGGTCCCTCTCGCACAGATACGCAGTATTTT. Protein: CAWRGPSRTDTQYF. The variable domain in full, completed from reference TRBV30 and TRBJ2-3, reads SQTIHQWPATLVQPVGSPLSLECTVEGTSNPNLYWYRQAAGRGLQLLFYSVGIGQISSEVPQNLSASRPQDRQFILSSKKLLLSDSGFYLCAWRGPSRTDTQYFGPGTRLTVL.

The CDR3 DNA reads as TGCGCCAGCAGCAGCAGGACTAGCGGGGGATTCTACGAGCAGTACTTC. It encodes CASSSRTSGGFYEQYF. This chain uses TRBV5-1 with TRBJ2-7; 13 bases map to TRBD2. Looked up from germline, CDR1 is SGHRS and CDR2 is YFSETQ. Trimming cost V 4 bases and J 3 bases; bases outside gene matches: 7. The CDR3 runs 16 residues. The full variable domain, its missing parts supplied by reference TRBV5-1 and TRBJ2-7, is KAGVTQTPRYLIKTRGQQVTLSCSPISGHRSVSWYQQTPGQGLQFLFEYFSETQRNKGNFPGRFSGRQFSNSRSEMNVSTLELGDSALYLCASSSRTSGGFYEQYFGPGTRLTVT.

In its sample, this clone was seen a few times. This chain uses TRBV30 with TRBJ2-6, with D hard to call. Trimming removed 3 bases at V and 0 bases at J, with 3 bases between. Germline V CDR1 and CDR2: GTSNPN, SVGIG (reference sequence). The CDR3 loop spans 13 amino acids. CDR3 bases: TGTGCCTGGAGCGACTCTGGGGCCAACGTCCTGACTTTC. Translation gives CAWSDSGANVLTF.